This T cell receptor beta chain is from a study of blood T cell repertoires in COVID-19. Study overall: Researchers got acute and convalescent COVID-19 samples from the United States, Italy and Spain.

Produced via immunoSEQ multiplex PCR; TCRdb's table is partial and in-frame only. This table has about 200,000 clones, over 75% appearing once. Unmatched junction bases numbered 7, after V lost 3 bases and J lost 2 bases. The CDR3 spans 16 residues. CDR1 is DFQATT, CDR2 SNEGSKA, per germline (reference sequence). The V gene is TRBV20-1, the J gene TRBJ2-3; 11 bases fit TRBD2. Sequenced: peripheral blood. This sequence originates from a man in his fifties or sixties with COVID-19, enrolled during active disease. CDR3 nucleotide sequence: TGCAGTGCTAGTGTCAGACTAGCGGGGCACACAGATACGCAGTATTTT. Translating it yields CSASVRLAGHTDTQYF.